The 26 T cell receptor beta chains below come from one sample, sequenced in a study of T cells in Graves' hyperthyroidism and ophthalmopathy. RNA transcripts served as the template for amplifying TCR beta CDR3 regions. HTBI primers were employed in a first-round RT-PCR of the TCR CDR3. TCRdb analysed the multiplex PCR reads with MiXCR anew, one entry per CDR3 protein. This sample has roughly 300,000 distinct CDR3 sequences; roughly a fifth occur once, and the top ten carry over 40%. Sequences were obtained from blood. The receptors originated from a woman aged 45-59 years with Graves' hyperthyroidism.

The sample holds many counts of this clonotype. J is TRBJ1-1 and V is TRBV30, with D possibly matching TRBD1 (6 bases). The germline V and J ends were trimmed by 8 bases and 1 base, with 11 bases remaining between them. Germline lookup yields CDR1 GTSNPN and CDR2 SVGIG (reference sequence). The CDR3 runs 12 residues. The CDR3 loop reads CAQGRTNTEAFF. CDR3 in DNA: TGTGCCCAGGGGAGGACGAACACTGAAGCTTTCTTT.

The sample holds a few counts of this clonotype. This chain connects TRBV29-1 to TRBJ1-4, with D tentatively TRBD1 (5 bases). Germline V gives CDR1 SQVTM, CDR2 ANQGSEA. Trimming cost V 4 bases and J 6 bases, with 15 bases left between them. The CDR3 extends over 14 amino acids. The CDR3, as DNA: TGCAGCGTTGGAACAGGACCGCAGCATGAAAAACTGTTTTTT. It encodes CSVGTGPQHEKLFF.

This clonotype was counted at least ten times. The V gene is TRBV28, the J gene TRBJ2-7, with D hard to call. CDR1 and CDR2 from the germline V gene are MDHEN and SYDVKM. The CDR3 is made up of 11 amino acids. V was clipped by 8 bases and J by 3 bases, with 8 bases between them. The CDR3 DNA sequence: TGTGCCAGCGCGATGTACTACGAGCAGTACTTC. This sequence encodes CASAMYYEQYF.

The chain links TRBV9 to TRBJ2-7; perhaps TRBD2 as D (6 bases). CDR3 length: 16 amino acids. Germline V gene lookup returns CDR1 SGDLS and CDR2 YYNGEE. Deletions cut 0 bases from V and 0 bases from J, with 13 bases between. The CDR3 region is CASSVAPSGLSYEQYF. The CDR3 DNA reads as TGTGCCAGCAGCGTAGCTCCCAGCGGGCTCTCCTACGAGCAGTACTTC.

The chain has TRBV7-9 and TRBJ2-7, with D perhaps TRBD1 (6 bases). Trimming shortened V by 6 bases and J by 5 bases, and 26 bases separated the two germline ends. CDR3 length: 17 amino acids. Germline-derived CDR1 and CDR2 are SEHNR and FQNEAQ (reference sequence). DNA of the CDR3: TGTGCCAGCAGACCAAACTACGCAGGGGCAGAGGGTGACGAGCAGTACTTC. Translation gives CASRPNYAGAEGDEQYF.

In its sample, this clonotype was seen many times. The chain recombines TRBV20-1 with TRBJ1-4; 12 bases align to TRBD1. This CDR3 has 18 residues. The V segment lost 1 base and the J segment 8 bases; nucleotides outside the gene matches: 14. Germline lookup yields CDR1 DFQATT and CDR2 SNEGSKA (reference sequence). CDR3 in amino acids: CSARGTGTGGATGEKLFF. CDR3 DNA sequence: TGCAGTGCTAGAGGAACCGGGACAGGGGGCGCAACAGGAGAAAAACTGTTTTTT.

This clonotype was seen a handful of times. A much larger clone lies a single base off, so this may be a read error. Since no conserved phenylalanine or tryptophan closes the CDR3, a read error is the likely cause. The V call is TRBV20-1, the J call TRBJ2-5; D remains unclear. In germline, CDR1 is DFQATT, CDR2 SNEGSKA (reference sequence). V lost 0 bases and J lost 4, with 0 bases in between. The CDR3 has 10 amino acids. CDR3 protein: CSAREETQYL. The CDR3 coding sequence is TGCAGTGCTAGAGAAGAGACCCAGTACCTC.

This chain uses TRBV28 with TRBJ1-2; tentative D call: TRBD1 (5 bases). This CDR3 is 11 amino acids long. Germline lookup yields CDR1 MDHEN and CDR2 SYDVKM. V lost 2 bases, J lost 12 bases, and 10 bases lay in between. The CDR3: CASSLEGWDTF. The CDR3 DNA reads TGTGCCAGCAGTTTAGAGGGGTGGGACACCTTC.

To note about this clonotype: The CDR3 does not end in the conserved phenylalanine or tryptophan, so this is likely a read error. This chain uses TRBV5-5 with TRBJ2-5, with a tentative D call TRBD2 (7 bases). V dropped 4 bases and J dropped 5 bases, with 15 bases sitting between them. The CDR3 is 14 residues long. Germline assignment: CDR1 SGHKS and CDR2 YYEKEE (reference sequence). This CDR3 reads CASSLQGGGETQYV. The CDR3, as DNA: TGTGCCAGCAGCCTACAGGGAGGGGGGGAGACCCAGTACGTC.

There are a few counts of this clonotype. V usage is TRBV6-1 and J usage is TRBJ1-5; 9 bases fit TRBD1. This CDR3 has 14 amino acids. The germline gives CDR1 MNHNS, CDR2 SASEGT. The V segment lost 5 bases and the J segment 4 bases; nucleotides outside the gene matches: 3. The CDR3 loop is CASSQQGANQPQHF. The DNA for the CDR3 is TGTGCCAGCAGTCAACAGGGGGCGAATCAGCCCCAGCATTTT.

This clonotype showed up many times. The chain carries TRBV5-1 and TRBJ2-7, with D unresolved. Trimming shortened V by 0 bases and J by 7 bases, and 11 bases separated the two germline ends. This CDR3 region has 13 residues. The germline CDR1 and CDR2 sequences are SGHRS and YFSETQ. DNA for the CDR3: TGCGCCAGCAGCTTGGCCCGTATCGAGGAGCAGTACTTC. This gives the protein CASSLARIEEQYF.

J is TRBJ1-5 and V is TRBV11-2, with D uncertain. The germline V and J ends were trimmed by 5 bases and 3 bases, with 8 bases remaining between them. CDR1 is SGHAT and CDR2 is FQNNGV in the germline V gene. The CDR3 extends over 13 amino acids. CDR3 region: CASSLEYNQPQHF. In DNA, the CDR3 is TGTGCCAGCAGCCTCGAATACAATCAGCCCCAGCATTTT.

This chain connects TRBV7-9 to TRBJ2-1, with a possible D match to TRBD1 (6 bases). The CDR3 is 13 amino acids. The germline V gene has CDR1 SEHNR and CDR2 FQNEAQ (reference sequence). The ends were cut back, 2 bases at V and 10 bases at J, with 12 bases in the middle. DNA of the CDR3: TGTGCCAGCAGCTTAACTGGGGGCAGGGAGCAGTTCTTC. Encoded protein: CASSLTGGREQFF.

This clonotype was counted many times. This chain links TRBV27 with TRBJ2-7, with 7 bases aligning to TRBD1. In germline, CDR1 is MNHEY, CDR2 SMNVEV (reference sequence). J was trimmed by 5 bases and V by 6 bases; bases with no gene match: 7. The CDR3 loop spans 13 amino acids. Written as DNA, the CDR3 is TGTGCCAGCAGCTTCCGACAGGGCAACGAGCAGTACTTC. As protein: CASSFRQGNEQYF.

There are a few counts of this clonotype. The chain employs TRBV3-1 and TRBJ1-3; D ambiguous. Per germline, CDR1 LGHDT and CDR2 YNNKEL (reference sequence). The CDR3 spans 16 residues. V was shortened by 4 bases and J by 3 bases, with 16 bases between the two germline ends. The CDR3 coding sequence is TGTGCCAGCAGCCCGACCCTATCCAGATATGGAAACACCATATATTTT. Translation gives CASSPTLSRYGNTIYF.

This clonotype was picked up many times. The chain has TRBV5-1 and TRBJ1-1; D not certain. The germline V and J ends were trimmed by 1 base and 0 bases, with 16 bases remaining between them. Germline assignment: CDR1 SGHRS and CDR2 YFSETQ. CDR3 length equals 17 residues. The CDR3 loop is CASSLSGPSFMNTEAFF. DNA for the CDR3: TGCGCCAGCAGCTTGAGCGGACCTTCCTTCATGAACACTGAAGCTTTCTTT. The full variable domain, completed using reference TRBV5-1 and TRBJ1-1, is KAGVTQTPRYLIKTRGQQVTLSCSPISGHRSVSWYQQTPGQGLQFLFEYFSETQRNKGNFPGRFSGRQFSNSRSEMNVSTLELGDSALYLCASSLSGPSFMNTEAFFGQGTRLTVV.

For this clonotype: A much larger clone sits a single nucleotide away, making a read error possible. This chain uses TRBV7-6 with TRBJ2-2, with 16 bases fitting TRBD2. Trimming at V came to 8 bases and at J to 7 bases, leaving 10 bases not matched to a gene. CDR1 and CDR2 from the germline V gene are SGHVS and FNYEAQ. The CDR3 extends over 17 amino acids. The CDR3 region has the DNA TGTGCCAGCGGCCAGGGACTAGCGGGAGGGCCGGACGGGGAGCTGTTTTTT. Amino acid sequence: CASGQGLAGGPDGELFF.

This clonotype was counted at least ten times. The chain combines TRBV12-3 or TRBV12-4 with TRBJ2-7; D could derive from TRBD1 or TRBD2 (6 bases each). This CDR3 contains 14 residues. Trimming pared 2 bases from V and 4 bases from J, leaving 12 bases between. CDR3 amino acids: CASSLWGANYEQYF. The DNA for the CDR3 is TGTGCCAGCAGTTTATGGGGGGCGAATTACGAGCAGTACTTC.

This clonotype was seen ten or more times. The chain is built from TRBV11-2 and TRBJ2-2; the D gene is possibly TRBD1 (5 bases). Between the trimmed V and J ends, which lost 6 bases and 4 bases, there was a span of 15 bases. From germline, CDR1 is SGHAT and CDR2 FQNNGV. The CDR3 contains 15 residues. CDR3 loop: CASRHTQGTTGELFF. CDR3 bases: TGTGCCAGCAGACACACTCAGGGAACCACCGGGGAGCTGTTTTTT.

There are a few counts of this clonotype. This may be a read error: a much more frequent sequence differs by one nucleotide. The chain carries TRBV28 and TRBJ2-1; maybe TRBD1 (5 bases). Germline assignment: CDR1 MDHEN and CDR2 SYDVKM. This CDR3 has 13 amino acids. This CDR3 reads CASSSDSYNGQFF. The DNA of the CDR3 is TGTGCCAGCAGTTCCGACAGCTACAATGGGCAGTTCTTC.

The chain is built from TRBV18 and TRBJ2-1, with 7 bases fitting TRBD1. Germline V gene data show CDR1 as KGHSH and CDR2 as LQKENI. CDR3 length: 17 residues. V was pared by 3 bases and J by 1 base, with 9 bases of the junction left unmatched. The DNA for the CDR3 is TGTGCCAGCTCACCCCTCGGACAGGTCCTTTCCTACAATGAGCAGTTCTTC. Its protein product is CASSPLGQVLSYNEQFF. The entire variable domain, with the rest obtained from reference TRBV18 and TRBJ2-1, is as follows: NAGVMQNPRHLVRRRGQEARLRCSPMKGHSHVYWYRQLPEEGLKFMVYLQKENIIDESGMPKERFSAEFPKEGPSILRIQQVVRGDSAAYFCASSPLGQVLSYNEQFFGPGTRLTVL.

V is TRBV27 and J is TRBJ2-1, with 15 bases matching TRBD2. V was clipped by 6 bases and J by 2 bases; unmatched bases: 5. Germline-derived CDR1 and CDR2 are MNHEY and SMNVEV (reference sequence). The CDR3 spans 17 residues. The CDR3 reads CASSRTSGRGAYNEQFF. CDR3 DNA: TGTGCCAGCAGCCGGACTAGCGGGAGGGGGGCCTACAATGAGCAGTTCTTC.

This clonotype was recorded at least ten times. The chain links TRBV28 to TRBJ1-1; D is ambiguous. The V and J ends lost 2 bases and 1 base respectively, with 20 bases between them. The germline V gene has CDR1 MDHEN and CDR2 SYDVKM. The CDR3 covers 18 residues. DNA of the CDR3: TGTGCCAGCAGTTTACAACTTGGGCGTAAGATCAGGAACACTGAAGCTTTCTTT. It specifies CASSLQLGRKIRNTEAFF.

The sample holds many counts of this clonotype. This chain links TRBV30 with TRBJ2-1, with D perhaps TRBD1 or TRBD2 (5 bases each). Trimming removed 5 bases at V and 5 bases at J, with 13 bases between. The V gene's germline CDR1 is GTSNPN and CDR2 SVGIG (reference sequence). The CDR3 runs 13 residues. Written as DNA, the CDR3 is TGTGCCTGGGGGACGGCGGCCGACAATGAGCAGTTCTTC. It encodes CAWGTAADNEQFF.

Only a few counts were recorded for this clonotype. The chain carries TRBV10-3 and TRBJ1-3; tentatively, D is TRBD1 (5 bases). Germline CDR1 and CDR2: ENHRY and SYGVKD. Trimming cost V 7 bases and J 1 base, with 11 bases left between them. The CDR3 is 14 residues long. The CDR3 bases are TGTGCCATCACCCCCGGGGGATCTGGAAACACCATATATTTT. It encodes CAITPGGSGNTIYF.

This clonotype was seen ten or more times. V gene TRBV6-1 combines with J gene TRBJ2-1; 15 bases match TRBD2. Germline trimming cut 4 bases from V and 4 bases from J; bases unmatched to any gene: 2. CDR3 size: 16 residues. Germline CDR1 is MNHNS and CDR2 is SASEGT. CDR3 DNA sequence: TGTGCCAGCAGTGGGACTAGCGGGAGGGTTTACAATGAGCAGTTCTTC. Translation: CASSGTSGRVYNEQFF.